This T cell receptor beta chain originates from a study of Ad26.COV2.S vaccination and SARS-CoV-2 variants. Study at large: Ad26.COV2.S was injected intramuscularly once or twice, 56 days apart.

With 4 bases removed from V and 8 bases from J, the gap between germline ends came to 9 bases. Germline CDR1 SEHNR, CDR2 FQNEAQ (reference sequence). This CDR3 contains 12 residues. Treatment here: 19 received Ad26.COV2.S at low or high dose, single or two shots; 5 received placebo; per-sample allocation not given. The samples were gathered on day 63 after the first injection of vaccine or placebo. This Boston cohort included adults aged 18-55 years. With regard to this clone: The antigen is undetermined.

The method was immunoSEQ multiplex PCR; TCRdb's version includes in-frame clones alone and lacks a portion of them. This sample has about 400,000 clones, with 83% found just once. The study's findings and limits: The authors reported substantial breadth in spike-specific CD8+ and CD4+ T cell responses after vaccination. Vaccine recipients had higher spike-specific TCR breadth than placebo recipients.

The TCR was taken from a person between 18 and 65 years old who received the Ad26.COV2.S COVID-19 vaccine or a placebo. The J gene is TRBJ2-1, the V gene TRBV7-9; D ambiguous. The source material was peripheral blood, sampled in a trial of Ad26.COV2.S vaccine versus placebo. CDR3 DNA sequence: TGTGCCAGCAGCTCCGACGTCCATGAGCAGTTCTTC. It encodes CASSSDVHEQFF.